A single sample gave rise to the 9 T cell receptor beta chains below, sequenced in a study of PD-L1 blockade in urothelial cancer. TCRdb keeps only in-frame clones here, not all; method: immunoSEQ multiplex PCR. The sample yields roughly 51,000 clones, 75% to 85% seen once. Time point: pretreatment peripheral blood. Sequences were derived from PBMCs, sampled around atezolizumab (anti-PD-L1) treatment. The receptors derive from an older man with urothelial cancer.

The V and J genes are TRBV9 and TRBJ2-1; D is perhaps TRBD2 (6 bases). The CDR3 has 15 residues. Trimming took off 4 bases at V and 0 bases at J, with 11 bases between the two ends. From germline, CDR1 is SGDLS and CDR2 YYNGEE. CDR3 in amino acids: CASSFSGSSYNEQFF. The CDR3 DNA sequence: TGTGCCAGCAGCTTTAGCGGAAGCTCCTACAATGAGCAGTTCTTC.

The genes are TRBV2 and TRBJ2-7; TRBD1 aligns across 8 bases. The J segment lost 4 bases and the V segment lost 6 bases, leaving 8 bases of the junction unmatched. This CDR3 is built from 14 residues. Germline V lookup: CDR1 SNHLY, CDR2 FYNNEI. DNA of the CDR3: TGTGCCAGCAGGGTGGACAGGGAACAATACGAGCAGTACTTC. Its translation is CASRVDREQYEQYF.

This clone has only one observation. The chain combines TRBV7-9 with TRBJ1-2; possibly TRBD1 for D (6 bases). The CDR3 extends over 13 amino acids. The V end lost 3 bases, the J end lost 5 bases, and 10 bases lay between the germline ends. CDR1 is SEHNR and CDR2 is FQNEAQ in the germline V gene (reference sequence). The CDR3 is CASSFTGHYGYTF. CDR3 coding DNA: TGTGCCAGCAGCTTCACAGGGCATTATGGCTACACCTTC.

The chain employs TRBV5-1 and TRBJ1-5; 8 nucleotides align to TRBD1. After removal of 1 base from V and 4 bases from J, the junction contained 4 bases not matched to a gene. The CDR3 consists of 15 residues. From germline, CDR1 is SGHRS and CDR2 YFSETQ. The CDR3 DNA reads as TGCGCCAGCAGCTTGTCAACAGGGGGGAATCAGCCCCAGCATTTT. Its protein product is CASSLSTGGNQPQHF. Looking up the rest from reference TRBV5-1 and TRBJ1-5 gives the full variable domain: KAGVTQTPRYLIKTRGQQVTLSCSPISGHRSVSWYQQTPGQGLQFLFEYFSETQRNKGNFPGRFSGRQFSNSRSEMNVSTLELGDSALYLCASSLSTGGNQPQHFGDGTRLSIL.

The J gene is TRBJ1-1, the V gene TRBV19, with TRBD1 identical over 8 bases. The CDR3 length is 15 residues. The V gene's germline CDR1 is LNHDA and CDR2 SQIVND (reference sequence). Trimming cost V 7 bases and J 4 bases; bases outside gene matches: 11. The CDR3 nucleotides are TGTGCCAGTACTCCATTAGGGACAGGTGCCACTGAAGCTTTCTTT. It is translated as CASTPLGTGATEAFF.

This clone was recorded a few times. The chain joins TRBV19 to TRBJ2-1, with 7 bases aligning to TRBD2. V was pared by 2 bases and J by 4 bases, with 5 bases of the junction left unmatched. The CDR3 covers 15 residues. From germline, CDR1 is LNHDA and CDR2 SQIVND (reference sequence). The CDR3 bases are TGTGCCAGTAGTATAAGCGGGACCGTTTACAATGAGCAGTTCTTC. Its translation: CASSISGTVYNEQFF.

The gene calls are TRBV5-4 and TRBJ2-1; the match to TRBD2 covers 10 bases. Unmatched junction bases numbered 5, after V lost 2 bases and J lost 9 bases. This CDR3 contains 14 residues. CDR1 and CDR2 (germline): SGHNT, YYREEE (reference sequence). DNA for the CDR3: TGTGCCAGCAGCTTCCTAGCGGGAGAGGGTGAGCAGTTCTTC. It codes for CASSFLAGEGEQFF.

This chain joins TRBV2 and TRBJ2-7; 7 bases are a match to TRBD1. V was clipped by 6 bases and J by 7 bases; unmatched bases: 6. The V gene's germline CDR1 is SNHLY and CDR2 FYNNEI. The CDR3 loop spans 12 amino acids. CDR3: CASRGQFWEQYF. DNA for the CDR3: TGTGCCAGCAGGGGACAGTTCTGGGAGCAGTACTTC.

The chain has TRBV6-1 and TRBJ1-3; 9 bases line up with TRBD1. The CDR3 is made up of 14 amino acids. Per the germline V gene, CDR1 is MNHNS and CDR2 is SASEGT. The V and J ends lost 4 bases and 2 bases, in that order; junction bases with no gene match: 0. The CDR3 is CASSGTGAGNTIYF. In DNA, the CDR3 is TGTGCCAGCAGTGGGACAGGGGCTGGAAACACCATATATTTT.